This T cell receptor beta chain was sequenced during a study of blood T cell repertoires in COVID-19 (dated by TCRdb to the early 2020s). The study in broad terms: Samples covering the acute and convalescent phases of COVID-19 were provided by collaborators in the United States, Italy and Spain. The samples were drawn from the first 160 participants of the ongoing ImmuneRACE study and from roughly 1,300 subjects provided by 6 global collaborators. The material from the prospective study consisted of cDNA or gDNA derived from T cells, B-cell-depleted T cells, or PBMCs. Deeply sampled blood TCRbeta repertoires from subjects exposed to, actively infected with, or recovered from COVID-19 were included in the dataset. Sample metadata almost always included a de-identified subject ID, COVID-19 status, age in years and sex. A freely available public database, intended as a resource for researchers studying the immune response to SARS-CoV-2, is where the repertoires were released. Where HLA class I and class II types were available, the types were taken from metadata supplied by the sample provider, not from assay-based typing. Points the paper makes about the study in general: How much clinical and demographic metadata was included differed by source and by participant, and the metadata was provided uncurated.

Taken from cysteine to phenylalanine, the CDR3 has 17 residues. Kept here is only the CDR3 DNA, which spans 51 bases and is read in frame from base 1. According to the germline V gene (reference sequence), CDR1 reads GTSNPN and CDR2 reads SVGIG. V loses 1 base at its end and J loses 5 bases; junction bases beyond the gene matches: 15. TCRbeta CDR3 regions were amplified from genomic DNA by means of the immunoSEQ Assay, a bias-controlled multiplex PCR. Per the authors' processing: Nucleated cell counts per sample were estimated from amplification of reference gene primers within the assay. To quantify the absolute abundance of each unique TCRbeta CDR3 rearrangement, sequence reads were collapsed and filtered. Productive Simpson clonality was computed per sample as the square root of Simpson's diversity index over productive rearrangements. This immuneACCESS table, as held by TCRdb, lists in-frame sequences with V and J called but not all clones. Of the missing ones, under half trace to an unresolved V gene in checked studies; the others have no known cause. V and J calls and clone size are copied from that table; D and trimming were computed from the DNA. Recorded for this sample are some 130,000 clones; around 89% of them occurred a single time. Of the sample, roughly 2.9% is held by the ten largest clones.

Points on this clone: Its recognized antigen is unknown. Qualities for individual bases were not recorded, and no much larger clone is one base off.

The collaborating institutions used their own protocols to collect whole blood in K2EDTA tubes. Collaborator samples were shipped for TCRbeta analysis as frozen whole blood, isolated PBMCs, or DNA extracted from either sample type. Recombination connected TRBV30 to TRBJ1-1; TRBD1 fits 8 bases in the junction. This sequence was found in a man in his sixties with active or convalescent COVID-19. What was sequenced was peripheral blood. CDR3 region: CAWSAPAPGQGSTEAFF. The DNA is as follows: TGTGCCTGGAGTGCCCCTGCTCCAGGACAGGGAAGTACTGAAGCTTTCTTT.